This TCR beta chain was recovered during a study of immune cell composition in non-small cell lung cancer. Repertoires were generated with immunoSEQ multiplex PCR, while TCRdb's copy carries only in-frame clones and drops some. This sample has over 1,000 clones; more than 75% occur once, and the top ten carry about 5.7%. V lost 6 bases to trimming and J lost 6 bases; unmatched junction nucleotides: 11. The CDR3 extends over 15 amino acids. Germline assignment: CDR1 SEHNR and CDR2 FQNEAQ (reference sequence). This receptor was obtained from a human donor with non-small cell lung cancer. The chain employs TRBV7-9 and TRBJ2-3, with 8 bases matching TRBD2. Sequencing was done on a sample of lung tumor tissue. CDR3 residues: CASSREGTRSDTQYF. CDR3 nucleotide sequence: TGTGCCAGCAGTCGAGAGGGGACTAGATCCGATACGCAGTATTTT. The variable domain in full, with the rest retrieved from reference TRBV7-9 and TRBJ2-3, is DTGVSQNPRHKITKRGQNVTFRCDPISEHNRLYWYRQTLGQGPEFLTYFQNEAQLEKSRLLSDRFSAERPKGSFSTLEIQRTEQGDSAMYLCASSREGTRSDTQYFGPGTRLTVL.